This T cell receptor beta chain was recovered during a study of identical twins. General study results and limits: Compared with models, monozygotic twins showed more out-of-frame TCR alpha sharing. Within beta out-of-frame sequences, the excess sharing observed between twins was weaker.

TCRdb fed the 5' RACE reads into MiXCR, producing one record per CDR3 protein. The sample records around 650,000 distinct CDR3 sequences, around 7.5% being singletons. This clonotype was counted many times. Its antigen remains unknown. V trimming: 5 bases; J trimming: 6 bases; junction bases outside the gene matches: 4. The CDR3 has 14 amino acids. The germline CDR1 and CDR2 sequences are MGHDK and SYGVNS. These data were also filed under a second study, of yellow fever vaccine responses in identical twins.

V and J are TRBV25-1 and TRBJ2-7; the match to TRBD2 covers 13 bases. Source material: PBMCs. The TCR comes from a woman younger than 35 in good health. The CDR3 bases are TGTGCCAGCAGTAATAGACTAGCGGGAGGCGAGCAGTACTTC. This sequence encodes CASSNRLAGGEQYF.